The present TCR beta chain was sequenced within a study of blood T cell repertoires in COVID-19. Study-wide context: Spain, Italy and the United States supplied samples that represented acute and convalescent COVID-19. PBMCs, B-cell-depleted T cells, or T cells were the source of the cDNA or gDNA that made up the material.

Original methodology: Reference gene primer amplification in the assay estimated nucleated cell counts. TCRdb's copy holds only in-frame clones and misses some; the assay was immunoSEQ multiplex PCR. V, J and clone size are taken as reported in that table, and D and trimming were inferred from the DNA itself. Here the sample spans nearly 110,000 clones, roughly 84% being singletons. Germline V CDR1 and CDR2: SNHLY, FYNNEI. The ends lost 11 bases at V and 8 bases at J; junction bases unmatched: 12. This CDR3 has 14 amino acids. The chain has TRBV2 and TRBJ1-2, with TRBD1 identical over 12 bases. The source of this sequence is a human donor in a cohort sampled during active COVID-19. The material sequenced was peripheral blood. The CDR3 is CAGTAGQGAKGYTF. CDR3 nucleotide sequence: TGTGCCGGGACGGCGGGACAGGGGGCCAAAGGCTACACCTTC. The variable domain in full, with the rest retrieved from reference TRBV2 and TRBJ1-2, is EPEVTQTPSHQVTQMGQEVILRCVPISNHLYFYWYRQILGQKVEFLVSFYNNEISEKSEIFDDQFSVERPDGSNFTLKIRSTKLEDSAMYFCAGTAGQGAKGYTFGSGTRLTVV.